The clone carrying this T cell receptor (beta chain) was seen a few times. Its specificity is not known. The data were taken from a study of immune heterogeneity within non-small cell lung tumors. Study details: In total, the tumors were 4 squamous cell carcinomas, around ten non-squamous carcinomas and 1 not otherwise specified.

Study-level points and caveats: While identical dominant CDR3 beta clonotypes recurred across tumor sites within a patient, high-frequency clones unique to individual sites also appeared.

Bulk tumor genomic DNA, around 600 ng per sample, was the template. In surgery, several biopsies were collected from each primary tumor at widely spaced sites. The study enrolled patients with untreated, newly diagnosed non-small cell lung cancer who underwent curative surgery. The donors had newly diagnosed non-small cell lung cancer and underwent surgery intended to cure it. The CDR3 length is 16 residues. Germline CDR1 SNHLY, CDR2 FYNNEI. The V end lost 2 bases, the J end lost 10 bases, and 21 bases lay between the germline ends. Amplifying TCR beta CDR3 involved multiplex PCR carried out with 32 V and 13 J primers. A single record per CDR3 protein comes from TCRdb applying MiXCR to the multiplex PCR reads. The data contain over 10,000 distinct CDR3 sequences, 22% of them singletons.

The sequencing input was lung tumor tissue. The chain employs TRBV2 and TRBJ2-1, with D possibly TRBD2 on 6 matching bases. The sequence was obtained from a man aged 60 to 75 with non-small cell lung cancer. The CDR3 reads CASSERPSDVPGEQFF. For the CDR3, the DNA is TGTGCCAGCAGTGAACGCCCTAGCGATGTCCCAGGGGAGCAGTTCTTC.